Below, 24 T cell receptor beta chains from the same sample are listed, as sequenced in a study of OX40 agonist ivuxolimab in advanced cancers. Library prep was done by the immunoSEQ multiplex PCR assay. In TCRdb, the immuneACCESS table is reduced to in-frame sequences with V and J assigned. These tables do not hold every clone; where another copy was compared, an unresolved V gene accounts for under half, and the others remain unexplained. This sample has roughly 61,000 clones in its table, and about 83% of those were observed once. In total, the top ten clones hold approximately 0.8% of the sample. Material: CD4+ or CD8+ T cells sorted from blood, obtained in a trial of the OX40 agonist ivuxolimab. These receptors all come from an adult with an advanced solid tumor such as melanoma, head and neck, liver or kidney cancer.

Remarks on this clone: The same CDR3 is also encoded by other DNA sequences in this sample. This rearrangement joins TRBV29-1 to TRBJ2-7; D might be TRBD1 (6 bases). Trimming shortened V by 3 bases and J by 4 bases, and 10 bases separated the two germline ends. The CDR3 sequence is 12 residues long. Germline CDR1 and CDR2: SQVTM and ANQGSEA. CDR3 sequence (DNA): TGCAGCGTTGAGGGGCAGGGGTACGAGCAGTACTTC. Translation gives CSVEGQGYEQYF.

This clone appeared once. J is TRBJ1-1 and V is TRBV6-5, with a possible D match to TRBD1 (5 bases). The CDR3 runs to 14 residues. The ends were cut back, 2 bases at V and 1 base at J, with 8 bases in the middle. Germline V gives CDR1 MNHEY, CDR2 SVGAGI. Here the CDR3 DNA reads TGTGCCAGCAGTTACGGGGGGACGAACACTGAAGCTTTCTTT. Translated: CASSYGGTNTEAFF.

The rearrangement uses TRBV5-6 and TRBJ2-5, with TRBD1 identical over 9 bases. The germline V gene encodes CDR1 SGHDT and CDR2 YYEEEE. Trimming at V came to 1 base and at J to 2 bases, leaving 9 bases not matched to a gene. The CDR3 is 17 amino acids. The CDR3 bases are TGTGCCAGCAGCTTGCCGTGGGGACAGGGTTTACAAGAGACCCAGTACTTC. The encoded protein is CASSLPWGQGLQETQYF.

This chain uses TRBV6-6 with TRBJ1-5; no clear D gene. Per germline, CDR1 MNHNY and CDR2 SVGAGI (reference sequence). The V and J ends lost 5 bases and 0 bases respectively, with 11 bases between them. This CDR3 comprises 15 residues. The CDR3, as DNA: TGTGCCAGCAGTGCCGCGGGTGGTAGCAATCAGCCCCAGCATTTT. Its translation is CASSAAGGSNQPQHF.

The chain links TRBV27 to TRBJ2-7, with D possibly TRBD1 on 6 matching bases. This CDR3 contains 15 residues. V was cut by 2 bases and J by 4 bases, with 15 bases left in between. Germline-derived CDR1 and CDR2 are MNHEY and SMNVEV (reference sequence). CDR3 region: CASSLKVGQSYEQYF. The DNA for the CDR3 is TGTGCCAGCAGTTTAAAAGTGGGACAATCGTACGAGCAGTACTTC.

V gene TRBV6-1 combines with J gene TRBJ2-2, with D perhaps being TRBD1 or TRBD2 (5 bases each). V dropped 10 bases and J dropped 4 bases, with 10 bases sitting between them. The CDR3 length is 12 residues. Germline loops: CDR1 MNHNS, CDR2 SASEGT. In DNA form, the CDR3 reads TGTGCCACGGGGCTGTCCACCGGGGAGCTGTTTTTT. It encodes CATGLSTGELFF.

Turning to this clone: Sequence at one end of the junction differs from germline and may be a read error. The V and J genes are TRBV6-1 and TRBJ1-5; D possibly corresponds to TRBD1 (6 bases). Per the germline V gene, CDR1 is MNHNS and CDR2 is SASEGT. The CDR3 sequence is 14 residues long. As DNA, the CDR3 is TGTGCCAGCAGTGAGAGCGGGGGCAAGCAGCCCCAGCATTTT. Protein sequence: CASSESGGKQPQHF.

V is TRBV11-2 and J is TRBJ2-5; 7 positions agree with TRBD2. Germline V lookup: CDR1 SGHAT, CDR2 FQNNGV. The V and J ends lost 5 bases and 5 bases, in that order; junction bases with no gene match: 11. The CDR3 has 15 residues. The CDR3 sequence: CASSLRDYSMETQYF. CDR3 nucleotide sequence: TGTGCCAGCAGCCTCCGGGACTACTCAATGGAGACCCAGTACTTC.

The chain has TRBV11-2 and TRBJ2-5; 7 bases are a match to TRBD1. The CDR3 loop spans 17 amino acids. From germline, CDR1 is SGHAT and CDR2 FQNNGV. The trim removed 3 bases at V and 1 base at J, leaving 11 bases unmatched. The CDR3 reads CASSLGSRGLGQETQYF. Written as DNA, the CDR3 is TGTGCCAGCAGCTTGGGGTCCAGGGGGTTAGGCCAAGAGACCCAGTACTTC.

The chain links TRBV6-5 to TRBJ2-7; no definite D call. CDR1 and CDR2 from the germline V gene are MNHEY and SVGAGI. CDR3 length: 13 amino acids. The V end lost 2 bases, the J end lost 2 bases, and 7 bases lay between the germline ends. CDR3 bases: TGTGCCAGCAGTTACCCGACGGCCTACGAGCAGTACTTC. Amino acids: CASSYPTAYEQYF.

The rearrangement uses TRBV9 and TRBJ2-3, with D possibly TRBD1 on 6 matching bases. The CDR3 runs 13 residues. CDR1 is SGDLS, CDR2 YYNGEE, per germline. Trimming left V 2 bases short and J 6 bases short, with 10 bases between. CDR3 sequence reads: CASSVDSWDTQYF. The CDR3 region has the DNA TGTGCCAGCAGCGTGGACAGTTGGGATACGCAGTATTTT.

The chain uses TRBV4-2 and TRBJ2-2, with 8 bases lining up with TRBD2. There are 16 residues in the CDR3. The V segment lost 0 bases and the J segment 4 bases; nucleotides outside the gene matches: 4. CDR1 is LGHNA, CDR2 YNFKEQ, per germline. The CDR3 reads CASSQDPSGSTGELFF. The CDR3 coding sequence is TGTGCCAGCAGCCAAGATCCCAGCGGGAGCACCGGGGAGCTGTTTTTT.

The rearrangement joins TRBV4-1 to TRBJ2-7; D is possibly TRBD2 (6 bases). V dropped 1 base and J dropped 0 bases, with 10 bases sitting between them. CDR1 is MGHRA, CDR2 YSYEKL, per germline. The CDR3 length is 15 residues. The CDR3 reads CASSQVATSSYEQYF. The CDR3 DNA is TGCGCCAGCAGCCAAGTCGCGACTAGCTCCTACGAGCAGTACTTC.

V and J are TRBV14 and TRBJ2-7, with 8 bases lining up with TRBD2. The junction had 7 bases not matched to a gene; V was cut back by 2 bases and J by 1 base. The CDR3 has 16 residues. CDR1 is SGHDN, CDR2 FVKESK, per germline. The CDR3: CASSQTPTSGSYEQYF. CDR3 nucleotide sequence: TGTGCCAGCAGCCAAACCCCCACTAGCGGATCCTACGAGCAGTACTTC. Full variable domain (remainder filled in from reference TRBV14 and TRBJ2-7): EAGVTQFPSHSVIEKGQTVTLRCDPISGHDNLYWYRRVMGKEIKFLLHFVKESKQDESGMPNNRFLAERTGGTYSTLKVQPAELEDSGVYFCASSQTPTSGSYEQYFGPGTRLTVT.

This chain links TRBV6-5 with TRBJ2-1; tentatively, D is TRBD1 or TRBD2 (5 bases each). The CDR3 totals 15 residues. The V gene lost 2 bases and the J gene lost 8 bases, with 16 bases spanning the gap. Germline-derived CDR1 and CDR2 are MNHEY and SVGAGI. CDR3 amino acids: CASSYRSGRSDEQFF. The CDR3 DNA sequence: TGTGCCAGCAGTTACCGGTCAGGGAGATCGGATGAGCAGTTCTTC.

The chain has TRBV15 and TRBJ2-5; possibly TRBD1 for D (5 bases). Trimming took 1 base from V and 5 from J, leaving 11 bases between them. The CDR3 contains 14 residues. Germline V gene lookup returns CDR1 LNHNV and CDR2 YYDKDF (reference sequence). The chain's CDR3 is CATSRVGQGETQYF. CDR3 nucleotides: TGTGCCACCAGCAGAGTCGGGCAGGGTGAGACCCAGTACTTC. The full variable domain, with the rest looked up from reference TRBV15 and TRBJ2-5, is DAMVIQNPRYQVTQFGKPVTLSCSQTLNHNVMYWYQQKSSQAPKLLFHYYDKDFNNEADTPDNFQSRRPNTSFCFLDIRSPGLGDTAMYLCATSRVGQGETQYFGPGTRLLVL.

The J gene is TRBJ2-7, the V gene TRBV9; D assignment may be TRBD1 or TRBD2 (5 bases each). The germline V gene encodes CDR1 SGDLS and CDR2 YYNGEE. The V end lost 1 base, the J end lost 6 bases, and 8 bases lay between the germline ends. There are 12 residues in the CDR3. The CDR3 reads CASSVYGGEQYF. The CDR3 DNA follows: TGTGCCAGCAGCGTATATGGGGGCGAGCAGTACTTC.

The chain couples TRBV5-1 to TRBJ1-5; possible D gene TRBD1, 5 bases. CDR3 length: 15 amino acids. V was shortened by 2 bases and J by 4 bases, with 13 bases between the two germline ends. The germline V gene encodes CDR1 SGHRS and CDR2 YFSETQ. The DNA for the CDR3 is TGCGCCAGCAGCTTTTCTGGGGGGAATAATCAGCCCCAGCATTTT. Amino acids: CASSFSGGNNQPQHF.

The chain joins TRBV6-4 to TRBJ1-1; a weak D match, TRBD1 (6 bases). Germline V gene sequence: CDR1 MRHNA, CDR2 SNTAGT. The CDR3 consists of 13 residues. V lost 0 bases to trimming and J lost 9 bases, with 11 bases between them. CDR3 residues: CASSDSGAGKAFF. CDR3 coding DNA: TGTGCCAGCAGTGACTCGGGGGCGGGGAAAGCTTTCTTT.

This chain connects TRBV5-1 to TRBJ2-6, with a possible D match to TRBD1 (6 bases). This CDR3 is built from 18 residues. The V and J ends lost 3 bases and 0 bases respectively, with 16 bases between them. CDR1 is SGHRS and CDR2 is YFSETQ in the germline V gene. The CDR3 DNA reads TGCGCCAGCAGCTCCCAATATACAGGGAGCTCTGGGGCCAACGTCCTGACTTTC. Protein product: CASSSQYTGSSGANVLTF.

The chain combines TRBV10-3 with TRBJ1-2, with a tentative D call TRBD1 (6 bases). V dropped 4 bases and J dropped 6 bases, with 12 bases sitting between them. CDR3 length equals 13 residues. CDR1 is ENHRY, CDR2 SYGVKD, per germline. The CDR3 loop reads CAISGPGQNGYTF. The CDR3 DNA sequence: TGTGCCATCAGTGGGCCGGGACAAAATGGCTACACCTTC.

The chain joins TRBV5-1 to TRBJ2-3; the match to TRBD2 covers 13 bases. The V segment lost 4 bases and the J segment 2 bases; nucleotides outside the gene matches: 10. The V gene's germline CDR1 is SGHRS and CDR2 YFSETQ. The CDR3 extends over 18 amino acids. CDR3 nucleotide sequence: TGCGCCAGCAGCACCCGACTAGCGGGGGGTACTATCACAGATACGCAGTATTTT. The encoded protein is CASSTRLAGGTITDTQYF.

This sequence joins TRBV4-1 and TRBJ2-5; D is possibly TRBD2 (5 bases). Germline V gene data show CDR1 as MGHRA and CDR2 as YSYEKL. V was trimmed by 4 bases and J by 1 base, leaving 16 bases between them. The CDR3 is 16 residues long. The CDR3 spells CASSLKPPGIQETQYF. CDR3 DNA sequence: TGCGCCAGCAGCCTTAAACCCCCCGGGATCCAAGAGACCCAGTACTTC.

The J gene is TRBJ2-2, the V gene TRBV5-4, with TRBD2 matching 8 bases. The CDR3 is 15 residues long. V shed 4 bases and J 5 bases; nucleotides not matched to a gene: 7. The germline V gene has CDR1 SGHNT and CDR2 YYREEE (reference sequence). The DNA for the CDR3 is TGTGCCAGCAGCCCTAGGCCGGGGGGGACCGGGGAGCTGTTTTTT. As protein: CASSPRPGGTGELFF.